A selection of T cell receptor beta chains follows, all from one sample in a study of regulatory T cells in long-lasting Graves disease. TCRdb ran MiXCR on the multiplex PCR reads and lists one entry per CDR3 protein. The sample lists roughly 500,000 distinct CDR3 sequences, 12% occurring once. The sample also formed part of further work on T cells in Graves' hyperthyroidism and ophthalmopathy.

The sample was peripheral blood mononuclear cells (PBMCs), taken at new diagnosis, from a patient treated with antithyroid drugs. The receptors here all came from a woman in her 30s with Graves disease. CDR3s include the opening cysteine and the closing phenylalanine or tryptophan. The order of the fields is D gene, J gene, clone size, V gene, CDR3 protein, CDR3 DNA. The D gene is left open where the match is weak. Clone size appears in some rows only: once, few, many, or a class for an expanded clone.

TRBD1 | TRBJ1-2 | many | TRBV9 | CASSPRTGGIGYGYTF | TGTGCCAGCAGCCCCCGGACAGGGGGCATCGGCTATGGCTACACCTTC
TRBD2 | TRBJ2-1 | once | TRBV24-1 | CATSLGGRLDEQFF | TGTGCCACCAGTCTAGGCGGGAGGTTGGATGAGCAGTTCTTC
- | TRBJ2-7 | - | TRBV20-1 | CSGEQGTEQYF | TGCAGTGGGGAGCAAGGGACCGAGCAGTACTTC
- | TRBJ2-5 | many | TRBV3-1 | CASSQEDSVKETQYF | TGTGCCAGCAGCCAAGAGGACAGCGTAAAAGAGACCCAGTACTTC
- | TRBJ2-7 | - | TRBV6-5 | CASSYSWGFHEQYF | TGTGCCAGCAGTTACTCGTGGGGTTTCCACGAGCAGTACTTC
- | TRBJ1-4 | many | TRBV18 | CASSPLLGPANEKLFF | TGTGCCAGCTCACCCCTTTTGGGACCGGCTAATGAAAAACTGTTTTTT
- | TRBJ1-1 | many | TRBV4-1 | CASSQVLGGRTEAFF | TGCGCCAGCAGCCAAGTCCTGGGGGGAAGGACTGAAGCTTTCTTT
- | TRBJ1-1 | many | TRBV5-1 | CASSLEVSGAGTEAFF | TGCGCCAGCAGCTTGGAAGTTTCAGGCGCTGGCACTGAAGCTTTCTTT
- | TRBJ1-2 | few | TRBV19 | CASSPGTRSFNYGYTF | TGTGCCAGTAGTCCAGGGACGCGGTCGTTTAACTATGGCTACACCTTC
- | TRBJ2-3 | many | TRBV20-1 | CSARSTDTQYF | TGCAGTGCTAGGTCCACAGATACGCAGTATTTT
- | TRBJ1-1 | many | TRBV19 | CASSFRSTEAFF | TGTGCCAGTAGTTTTAGGAGCACTGAAGCTTTCTTT
TRBD2 | TRBJ2-1 | - | TRBV9 | CASSSRAGGPPEQFF | TGTGCCAGCAGCAGTCGAGCGGGAGGGCCGCCTGAGCAGTTCTTC
- | TRBJ2-5 | many | TRBV13 | CASSRGVETQYF | TGTGCCAGCAGCCGAGGAGTGGAGACCCAGTACTTC
- | TRBJ2-1 | - | TRBV3-2 | CASSHIAGGRHNEQFF | TGTGCCAGCAGCCACATAGCGGGAGGGCGCCACAATGAGCAGTTCTTC
TRBD2 | TRBJ2-1 | many | TRBV2 | CASSPQAGVTYNEQFF | TGTGCCAGCAGCCCACAAGCGGGAGTGACCTACAATGAGCAGTTCTTC
TRBD2 | TRBJ2-2 | few | TRBV6-9 | CASSSPGQREGLGGPGELFF | TGTGCCAGCAGTTCACCGGGCCAGCGGGAGGGCCTGGGAGGTCCCGGGGAGCTGTTTTTT
- | TRBJ2-2 | many | TRBV6-5 | CASSYSIAGAATGELFF | TGTGCCAGCAGTTACTCGATTGCCGGAGCGGCCACCGGGGAGCTGTTTTTT
- | TRBJ1-2 | - | TRBV6-1 | CASREWDYGYTF | TGTGCCAGCAGGGAGTGGGACTATGGCTACACCTTC
- | TRBJ2-5 | many | TRBV14 | CASSQESSPSWTQYF | TGTGCCAGCAGCCAAGAGAGCTCCCCCTCATGGACCCAGTACTTC
- | TRBJ2-7 | many | TRBV3-1 | CASSQDVGREQYF | TGTGCCAGCAGCCAAGATGTGGGCCGGGAGCAGTACTTC
- | TRBJ1-1 | - | TRBV7-2 | CASSLARGTNTEAFF | TGTGCCAGCAGCTTGGCCCGGGGAACGAACACTGAAGCTTTCTTT
- | TRBJ2-5 | many | TRBV27 | CASSPIGSGETQYF | TGTGCCAGCAGTCCGATAGGGTCAGGGGAGACCCAGTACTTC
- | TRBJ2-3 | many | TRBV7-2 | CASSFYGRITDTQYF | TGTGCCAGCAGCTTCTACGGACGGATCACAGATACGCAGTATTTT
- | TRBJ2-1 | many | TRBV5-5 | CASKKGGVNEQFF | TGTGCCAGCAAGAAGGGGGGGGTTAATGAGCAGTTCTTC
TRBD1 | TRBJ1-2 | few | TRBV24-1 | CATSGQGYGYTF | TGTGCCACCTCAGGACAGGGATATGGCTACACCTTC
TRBD2 | TRBJ2-7 | - | TRBV20-1 | CSARGPSGRNYEQYF | TGCAGTGCTAGAGGTCCCAGCGGGAGGAACTACGAGCAGTACTTC
TRBD1 | TRBJ1-1 | many | TRBV11-2 | CASRWDRHQAFF | TGTGCCAGCAGATGGGACAGACATCAAGCTTTCTTT
TRBD1 | TRBJ1-2 | many | TRBV30 | CAWAGQTPRGYGYTF | TGTGCCTGGGCGGGACAGACACCTCGAGGCTATGGCTACACCTTC
TRBD2 | TRBJ2-7 | many | TRBV6-5 | CASSSTGGLAGSYEQYF | TGTGCCAGCAGTTCCACCGGAGGACTAGCGGGATCCTACGAGCAGTACTTC
- | TRBJ2-5 | many | TRBV6-5 | CASSYRAAGETQYF | TGTGCCAGCAGTTACCGGGCGGCGGGGGAGACCCAGTACTTC
TRBD1 | TRBJ1-5 | - | TRBV24-1 | CATSDPNQGAVQPQHF | TGTGCCACCAGTGACCCTAATCAGGGGGCCGTTCAGCCCCAGCATTTT
- | TRBJ2-1 | few | TRBV20-1 | CSARTGQEPNEWFF | TGCAGTGCTAGAACGGGACAAGAACCCAATGAGTGGTTCTTC
TRBD2 | TRBJ2-3 | - | TRBV5-1 | CASSLRASGDTDTQYF | TGCGCCAGCAGCTTGAGGGCTAGCGGAGATACAGATACGCAGTATTTT
- | TRBJ1-6 | - | TRBV30 | CAWSVQLDSPLHF | TGTGCCTGGAGTGTACAATTGGATTCACCCCTCCACTTT
TRBD2 | TRBJ2-1 | many | TRBV12-3/TRBV12-4 | CASSLAGSSYNEQFF | TGTGCCAGCAGTCTAGCGGGCAGCTCCTACAATGAGCAGTTCTTC
- | TRBJ2-1 | - | TRBV7-6 | CASSFRESGYNEQFF | TGTGCCAGCAGCTTCCGGGAGTCGGGCTACAATGAGCAGTTCTTC
TRBD2 | TRBJ2-7 | many | TRBV5-1 | CASSFTSGGALEQYF | TGTGCCAGCAGCTTCACTAGCGGGGGAGCCCTCGAGCAGTACTTC
- | TRBJ2-3 | many | TRBV10-3 | CAISEFRTDTQYF | TGTGCCATCAGTGAATTCAGGACCGATACGCAGTATTTT
- | TRBJ2-6 | few | TRBV11-1 | CASSLTGNSGANVLTF | TGTGCCAGCAGCTTAACAGGGAACTCTGGGGCCAACGTCCTGACTTTC
- | TRBJ1-5 | - | TRBV2 | CASMVDVGFGQPQHF | TGTGCCAGCATGGTCGACGTCGGATTTGGACAGCCCCAGCATTTT
- | TRBJ1-5 | many | TRBV5-1 | CASSLEPHQPQHF | TGCGCCAGCAGCTTGGAGCCCCATCAGCCCCAGCATTTT
- | TRBJ1-6 | many | TRBV20-1 | CSASERGILDSPLHF | TGCAGTGCCAGTGAGAGGGGTATTTTGGATTCACCCCTCCACTTT
TRBD2 | TRBJ2-1 | many | TRBV11-3 | CASSPYGGGNSYNEQFF | TGTGCCAGCAGTCCCTACGGGGGGGGAAACTCCTACAATGAGCAGTTCTTC
- | TRBJ2-7 | - | TRBV3-1 | CASSQDQGFYEQYF | TGTGCCAGCAGCCAAGATCAAGGGTTTTACGAGCAGTACTTC
- | TRBJ1-1 | many | TRBV3-1 | CASSQDFPPANTEAFF | TGTGCCAGCAGCCAAGATTTCCCCCCAGCGAACACTGAAGCTTTCTTT